Below are 12 T cell receptor beta chains sequenced from a single sample in a study of radiation and T cells in renal cell carcinoma. Sample time point: blood 2 weeks post-SBRT. Treatment: 15 Gy SBRT to primary tumor, nephrectomy 4 weeks later. TCRdb's copy holds only in-frame clones and misses some; the assay was immunoSEQ multiplex PCR. The sample records 150,000 to 180,000 clones, roughly 86% being singletons. The material was blood, obtained from a patient whose treatment included radiotherapy and nephrectomy. These receptors were collected from a woman aged 45 to 65 with renal cell carcinoma.

The J gene is TRBJ1-3, the V gene TRBV2, with 8 bases that match TRBD1. This CDR3 is 13 amino acids long. Trimming at V came to 5 bases and at J to 4 bases, leaving 1 base not matched to a gene. CDR1 SNHLY and CDR2 FYNNEI come from the germline V gene. The chain's CDR3 is CASSWTGGNTIYF. CDR3 in DNA: TGTGCCAGCAGTTGGACAGGGGGAAACACCATATATTTT.

This chain connects TRBV25-1 to TRBJ1-3; 7 bases align to TRBD1. Germline V gene sequence: CDR1 MGHDK, CDR2 SYGVNS. J gave up 0 bases and V 4 bases, and 6 bases lay outside the gene matches. This CDR3 region has 16 residues. The CDR3 reads CASSGRQGHSGNTIYF. CDR3 nucleotide sequence: TGTGCCAGCAGTGGTAGACAGGGCCACTCTGGAAACACCATATATTTT.

The sample holds one count of this clone. The V gene is TRBV4-2, the J gene TRBJ2-2; D might be TRBD1 (5 bases). V was shortened by 8 bases and J by 8 bases, with 18 bases between the two germline ends. The CDR3 is made up of 14 amino acids. The V gene's germline CDR1 is LGHNA and CDR2 YNFKEQ. For the CDR3, the DNA is TGTGCCAGCGCCGACAGACCCTTTGGGGGGGAGCTGTTTTTT. Translating it yields CASADRPFGGELFF.

The genes are TRBV2 and TRBJ2-3, with 7 bases matching TRBD1. The germline CDR1 and CDR2 sequences are SNHLY and FYNNEI. The CDR3 runs to 14 residues. J gave up 1 base and V 5 bases, and 3 bases lay outside the gene matches. In DNA, the CDR3 is TGTGCCAGCAGTTGGACAGGAGGCACAGATACGCAGTATTTT. As protein: CASSWTGGTDTQYF.

This clone was observed a single time. This chain links TRBV7-2 with TRBJ1-2; 7 nucleotides align to TRBD1. The CDR3 consists of 15 residues. V was pared by 5 bases and J by 4 bases, with 10 bases of the junction left unmatched. The germline V gene encodes CDR1 SGHTA and CDR2 FQGNSA. Written as DNA, the CDR3 is TGTGCCAGCAGCCCCCGGGAGGGGGCGGGCTATGGCTACACCTTC. It is translated as CASSPREGAGYGYTF.

This sequence joins TRBV2 and TRBJ2-3; D is unclear. Per the germline V gene, CDR1 is SNHLY and CDR2 is FYNNEI. V gave up 9 bases and J gave up 4 bases, with 20 bases separating them. The CDR3 runs 15 residues. The CDR3 sequence: CASAKTVLVADTQYF. CDR3 bases: TGTGCCAGTGCCAAAACGGTACTGGTGGCAGATACGCAGTATTTT.

The V call is TRBV4-1, the J call TRBJ2-3; the match to TRBD2 covers 14 bases. The CDR3 sequence is 17 residues long. J lost 2 bases, V lost 3 bases, and 4 bases had no gene match. Germline V CDR1 and CDR2: MGHRA, YSYEKL. CDR3 amino acids: CASSQGLAGETTDTQYF. The CDR3 bases are TGCGCCAGCAGCCAGGGACTAGCGGGGGAAACCACAGATACGCAGTATTTT.

This chain joins TRBV19 and TRBJ1-6, with a possible D match to TRBD1 (6 bases). The V end lost 2 bases, the J end lost 10 bases, and 12 bases lay between the germline ends. The germline V gene has CDR1 LNHDA and CDR2 SQIVND (reference sequence). The CDR3 spans 14 residues. CDR3: CASSIWTVDSPLHF. Written as DNA, the CDR3 is TGTGCCAGTAGTATATGGACAGTCGACTCACCCCTCCACTTT.

The V gene is TRBV6-5, the J gene TRBJ2-7; no definite D call. V was pared by 6 bases and J by 4 bases, with 16 bases between. There are 14 residues in the CDR3. Germline values: CDR1 MNHEY, CDR2 SVGAGI. The DNA of the CDR3 is TGTGCCAGCAGCTCTCCAGGTTCCCCTTACGAGCAGTACTTC. Protein: CASSSPGSPYEQYF.

The chain links TRBV19 to TRBJ1-1; D gene uncertain. Germline V CDR1 and CDR2: LNHDA, SQIVND (reference sequence). The ends were cut back, 11 bases at V and 3 bases at J, with 19 bases in the middle. The CDR3 is made up of 14 amino acids. The CDR3 nucleotides are TGTGCCTCCTTCGATGTAAGTGATTACACTGAAGCTTTCTTT. Translating it yields CASFDVSDYTEAFF.

The CDR3 loop is CASSLGLAGNQETQYF. CDR3 nucleotides: TGCGCCAGCAGCTTGGGGCTAGCGGGGAACCAAGAGACCCAGTACTTC. This chain links TRBV5-1 with TRBJ2-5; 9 nucleotides match TRBD2. This CDR3 comprises 16 residues. V trimming: 0 bases; J trimming: 0 bases; junction bases outside the gene matches: 3. Per the germline V gene, CDR1 is SGHRS and CDR2 is YFSETQ.

The chain is built from TRBV25-1 and TRBJ2-5, with D hard to call. Between the trimmed V and J ends, which lost 3 bases and 4 bases, there was a span of 12 bases. The CDR3 length is 14 residues. Germline V lookup: CDR1 MGHDK, CDR2 SYGVNS. The CDR3 loop is CASSESAGAETQYF. CDR3 nucleotides: TGTGCCAGCAGTGAGTCCGCAGGAGCAGAGACCCAGTACTTC.